This TCR beta chain comes out of a study of T cells in Graves' hyperthyroidism and ophthalmopathy. Ophthalmopathy patients all had a Clinical Activity Score of at least 3, a NOSPECS grade of at least 4 and disease under 3 months old. TCR beta CDR3 regions were amplified from RNA. TCR CDR3 regions were first amplified by RT-PCR with HTBI primers. TCRdb processed the multiplex PCR reads anew with MiXCR; each CDR3 protein has one entry. This table holds about 610,000 distinct CDR3 sequences, about a sixth found once. The CDR3 runs to 15 residues. The germline V gene has CDR1 SGHAT and CDR2 FQNNGV. With 5 bases clipped from V and 8 bases from J, the junction kept 12 bases outside the gene matches.

The rearrangement uses TRBV11-2 and TRBJ2-1, with TRBD2 matching over 7 bases. This TCR was sampled from a woman aged 40 to 50 with Graves' ophthalmopathy. The specimen sequenced was blood. CDR3 bases: TGTGCCAGCAGCCCGGGTGCGGGAGAACTCGATGAGCAGTTCTTC. This sequence encodes CASSPGAGELDEQFF.